This T cell receptor (beta chain) derives from a study of glioma-infiltrating T cells. Study information: Presurgical dexamethasone in glioma patients lasted six or fewer days.

Using RNA template, CDR3s of TCR alpha and beta were amplified with iRepertoire arm-PCR. TCRdb reprocessed the multiplex PCR reads via MiXCR and lists one record per CDR3 protein. The sample has 300,000 to 400,000 distinct CDR3 sequences, around 38% seen once. V lost 7 bases to trimming and J lost 0 bases, with 10 bases between them. CDR3 length: 14 amino acids. Germline-derived CDR1 and CDR2 are MDHEN and SYDVKM. This clonotype came up a few times. The sequenced material came from glioma tissue, nonneoplastic brain tissue, or PBMCs (not recorded which). This clonotype was obtained from a human donor with low-grade glioma or glioblastoma, undergoing nonglioma brain surgery, or in good health (not recorded which). The chain employs TRBV28 and TRBJ2-1; D gene ambiguous. The CDR3 DNA sequence: TGTGCCAGCATTGGGCACAGCTCCTACAATGAGCAGTTCTTC. It is translated as CASIGHSSYNEQFF. The full variable domain, its missing parts supplied by reference TRBV28 and TRBJ2-1, is DVKVTQSSRYLVKRTGEKVFLECVQDMDHENMFWYRQDPGLGLRLIYFSYDVKMKEKGDIPEGYSVSREKKERFSLILESASTNQTSMYLCASIGHSSYNEQFFGPGTRLTVL.